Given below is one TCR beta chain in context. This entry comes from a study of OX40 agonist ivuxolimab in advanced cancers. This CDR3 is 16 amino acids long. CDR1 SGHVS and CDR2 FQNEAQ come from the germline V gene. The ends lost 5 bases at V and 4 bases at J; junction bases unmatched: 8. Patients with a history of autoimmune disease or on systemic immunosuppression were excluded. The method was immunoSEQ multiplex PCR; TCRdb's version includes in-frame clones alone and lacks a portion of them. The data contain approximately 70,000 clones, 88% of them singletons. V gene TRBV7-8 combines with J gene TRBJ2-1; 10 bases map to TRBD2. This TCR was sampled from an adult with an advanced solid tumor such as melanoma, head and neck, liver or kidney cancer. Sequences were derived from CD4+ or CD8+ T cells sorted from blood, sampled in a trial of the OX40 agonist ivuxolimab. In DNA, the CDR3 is TGTGCCAGCAGCGGCCTCTCTAGCGGGAGATACAATGAGCAGTTCTTC. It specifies CASSGLSSGRYNEQFF.